This T cell receptor beta chain was documented in a study of cytomegalovirus exposure and HLA in healthy donors. General study results and limits: That first-cohort TCR clusters tended to co-occur in the 95 to 150 validation repertoires was found in a later analysis. The investigators catalogued 160 or so TCR beta chains as cytomegalovirus-associated.

The donors were in the roughly 120-subject validation cohort, distinct from the roughly 600-subject first cohort. TCRdb's copy holds only in-frame clones and misses some; the assay was immunoSEQ multiplex PCR. The sample has roughly 180,000 clones; around nine tenths are singletons. The CDR3 length is 14 residues. J lost 4 bases, V lost 4 bases, and 6 bases had no gene match. Germline V gene data show CDR1 as SGDLS and CDR2 as YYNGEE. To note about this clone: Antigen: not known.

Material for sequencing was PBMCs. The chain combines TRBV9 with TRBJ1-2; 8 bases agree with TRBD1. The receptor comes from a man aged 25 to 45 in good health and CMV-seropositive. The CDR3 loop reads CASSPGQAFYGYTF. As DNA, the CDR3 is TGTGCCAGCAGCCCGGGACAGGCTTTCTATGGCTACACCTTC.